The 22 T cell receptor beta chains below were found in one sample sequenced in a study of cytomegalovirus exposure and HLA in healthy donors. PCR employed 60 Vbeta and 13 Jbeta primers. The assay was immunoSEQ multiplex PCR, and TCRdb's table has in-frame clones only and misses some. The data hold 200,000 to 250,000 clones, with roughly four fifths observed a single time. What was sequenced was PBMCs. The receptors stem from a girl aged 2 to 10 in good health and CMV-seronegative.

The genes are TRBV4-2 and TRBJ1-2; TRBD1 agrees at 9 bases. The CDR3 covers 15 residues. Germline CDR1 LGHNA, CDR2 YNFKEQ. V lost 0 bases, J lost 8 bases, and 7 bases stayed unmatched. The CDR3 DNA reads TGTGCCAGCAGCCAAGATACCCGACAGGGGGGGGGCTACACCTTC. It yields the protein CASSQDTRQGGGYTF.

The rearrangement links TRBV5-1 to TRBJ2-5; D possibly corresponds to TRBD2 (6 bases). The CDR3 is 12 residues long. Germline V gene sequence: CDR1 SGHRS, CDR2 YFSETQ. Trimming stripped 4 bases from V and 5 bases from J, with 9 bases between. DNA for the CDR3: TGCGCCAGCAGCCGGGCGGGGGAGACCCAGTACTTC. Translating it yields CASSRAGETQYF.

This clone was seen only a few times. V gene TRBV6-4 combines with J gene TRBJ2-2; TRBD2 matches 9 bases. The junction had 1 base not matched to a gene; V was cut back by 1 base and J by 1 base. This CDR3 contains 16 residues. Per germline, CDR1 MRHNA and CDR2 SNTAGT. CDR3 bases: TGTGCCAGCAGTGACTTGACTAGCGGGAACACCGGGGAGCTGTTTTTT. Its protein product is CASSDLTSGNTGELFF.

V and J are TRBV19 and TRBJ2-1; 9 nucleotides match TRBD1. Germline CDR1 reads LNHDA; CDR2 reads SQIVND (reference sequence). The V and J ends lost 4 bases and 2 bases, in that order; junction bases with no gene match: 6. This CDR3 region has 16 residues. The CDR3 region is CASSRRDRVPYNEQFF. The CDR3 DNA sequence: TGTGCCAGTAGTAGACGGGACAGGGTACCCTACAATGAGCAGTTCTTC.

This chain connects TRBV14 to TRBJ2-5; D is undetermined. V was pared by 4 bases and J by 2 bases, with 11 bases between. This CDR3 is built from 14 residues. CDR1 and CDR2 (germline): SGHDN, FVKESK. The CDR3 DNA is TGTGCCAGCAGCCGGGCAACAAGGCAAGAGACCCAGTACTTC. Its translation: CASSRATRQETQYF.

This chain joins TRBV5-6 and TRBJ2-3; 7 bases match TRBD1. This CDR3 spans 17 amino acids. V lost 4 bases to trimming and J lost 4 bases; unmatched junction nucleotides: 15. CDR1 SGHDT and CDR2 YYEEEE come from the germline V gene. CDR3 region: CASSQLKTGSNADTQYF. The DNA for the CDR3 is TGTGCCAGCAGCCAATTAAAGACAGGGAGTAATGCAGATACGCAGTATTTT.

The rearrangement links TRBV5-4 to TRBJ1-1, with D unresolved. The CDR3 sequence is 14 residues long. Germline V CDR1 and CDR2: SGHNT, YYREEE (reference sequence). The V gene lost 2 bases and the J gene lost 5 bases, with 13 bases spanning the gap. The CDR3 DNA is TGTGCCAGCAGCTTAAAAGCCACCGGGACTGAAGCTTTCTTT. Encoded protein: CASSLKATGTEAFF.

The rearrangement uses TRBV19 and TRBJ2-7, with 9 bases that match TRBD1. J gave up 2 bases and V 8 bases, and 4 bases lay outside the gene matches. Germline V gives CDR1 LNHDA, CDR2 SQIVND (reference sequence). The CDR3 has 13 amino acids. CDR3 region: CASVDRGTYEQYF. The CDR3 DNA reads TGTGCCAGTGTGGACAGGGGAACCTACGAGCAGTACTTC.

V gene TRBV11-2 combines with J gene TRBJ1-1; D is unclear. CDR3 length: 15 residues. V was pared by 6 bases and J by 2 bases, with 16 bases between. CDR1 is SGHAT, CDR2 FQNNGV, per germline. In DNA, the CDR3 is TGTGCCAGCAGGAAAGTTCCACAGAGTAACACTGAAGCTTTCTTT. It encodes CASRKVPQSNTEAFF.

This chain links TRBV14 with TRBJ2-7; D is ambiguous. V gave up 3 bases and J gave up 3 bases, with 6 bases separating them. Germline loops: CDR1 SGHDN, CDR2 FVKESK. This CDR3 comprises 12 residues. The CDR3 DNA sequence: TGTGCCAGCAGCCATAGAAACTACGAGCAGTACTTC. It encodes CASSHRNYEQYF.

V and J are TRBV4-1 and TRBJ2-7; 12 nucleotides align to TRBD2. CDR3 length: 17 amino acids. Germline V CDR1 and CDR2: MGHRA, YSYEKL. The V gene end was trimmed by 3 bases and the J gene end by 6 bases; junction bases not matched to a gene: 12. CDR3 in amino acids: CASSHPPSGRVAPEQYF. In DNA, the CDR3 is TGCGCCAGCAGCCACCCCCCTAGCGGGAGGGTGGCGCCCGAGCAGTACTTC.

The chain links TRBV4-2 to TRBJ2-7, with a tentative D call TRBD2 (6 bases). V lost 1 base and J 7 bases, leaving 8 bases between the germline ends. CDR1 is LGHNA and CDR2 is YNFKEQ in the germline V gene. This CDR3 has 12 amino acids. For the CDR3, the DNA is TGTGCCAGCAGCCAAGTAGGGACTGAGCAGTACTTC. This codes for CASSQVGTEQYF.

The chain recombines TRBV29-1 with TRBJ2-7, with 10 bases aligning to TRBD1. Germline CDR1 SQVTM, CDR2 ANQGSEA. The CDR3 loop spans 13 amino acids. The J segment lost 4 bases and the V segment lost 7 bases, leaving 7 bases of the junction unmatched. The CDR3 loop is CSGWDRGEYEQYF. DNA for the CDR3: TGCAGCGGATGGGACAGGGGCGAATACGAGCAGTACTTC.

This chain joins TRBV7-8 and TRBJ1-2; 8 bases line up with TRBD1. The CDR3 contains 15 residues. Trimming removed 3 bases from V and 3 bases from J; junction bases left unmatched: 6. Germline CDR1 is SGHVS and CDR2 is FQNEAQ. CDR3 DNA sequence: TGTGCCAGCAGCTTTTCAGGGGGCTTGGACTATGGCTACACCTTC. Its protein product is CASSFSGGLDYGYTF.

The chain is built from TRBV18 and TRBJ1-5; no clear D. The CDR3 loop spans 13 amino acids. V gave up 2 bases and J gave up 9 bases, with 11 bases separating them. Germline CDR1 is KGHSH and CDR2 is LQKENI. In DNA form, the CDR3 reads TGTGCCAGCTCACCAGACCAGGTTCGGCCCCAGCATTTT. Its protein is CASSPDQVRPQHF.

CDR3 bases: TGCGCCAGCAGCTGGGGGCCTAACCGGGGCAAAAACATTCAGTACTTC. Amino acids: CASSWGPNRGKNIQYF. V usage is TRBV5-1 and J usage is TRBJ2-4, with D possibly matching TRBD1 (6 bases). CDR3 length equals 16 residues. Germline V CDR1 and CDR2: SGHRS, YFSETQ. Trimming cost V 3 bases and J 3 bases, with 16 bases left between them.

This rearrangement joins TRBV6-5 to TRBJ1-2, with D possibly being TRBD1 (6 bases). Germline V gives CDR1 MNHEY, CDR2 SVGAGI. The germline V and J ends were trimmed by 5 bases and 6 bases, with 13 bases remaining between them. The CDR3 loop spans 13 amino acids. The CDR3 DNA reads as TGTGCCAGCAGTGGCAGGGGAGGGGATGGCTACACCTTC. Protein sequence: CASSGRGGDGYTF.

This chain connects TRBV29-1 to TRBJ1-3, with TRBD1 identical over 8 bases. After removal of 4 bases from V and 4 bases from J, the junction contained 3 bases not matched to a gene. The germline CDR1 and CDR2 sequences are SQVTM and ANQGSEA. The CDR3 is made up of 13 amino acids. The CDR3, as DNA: TGCAGCGTTGGGGGACAGGTGGGAAACACCATATATTTT. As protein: CSVGGQVGNTIYF.

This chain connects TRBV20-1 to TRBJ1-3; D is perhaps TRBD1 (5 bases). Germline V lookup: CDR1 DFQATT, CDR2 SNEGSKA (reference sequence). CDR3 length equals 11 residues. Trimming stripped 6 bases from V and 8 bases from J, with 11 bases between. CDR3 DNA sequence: TGCAGTGCAGGGCCGGGGGACACCATATATTTT. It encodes CSAGPGDTIYF.

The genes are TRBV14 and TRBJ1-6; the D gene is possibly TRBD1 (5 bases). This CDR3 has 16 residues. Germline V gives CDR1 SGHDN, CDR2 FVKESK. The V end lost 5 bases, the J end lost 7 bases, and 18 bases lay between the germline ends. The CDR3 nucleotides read TGTGCCAGCAGCTGGGGGGACGGTTCTCCCAATTCACCCCTCCACTTT. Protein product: CASSWGDGSPNSPLHF.

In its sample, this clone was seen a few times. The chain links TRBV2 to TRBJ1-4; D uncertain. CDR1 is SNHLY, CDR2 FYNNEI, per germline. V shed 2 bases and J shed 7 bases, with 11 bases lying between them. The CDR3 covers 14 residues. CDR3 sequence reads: CASSEQVILEKLFF. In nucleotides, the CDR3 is TGTGCCAGCAGTGAACAGGTTATTCTTGAAAAACTGTTTTTT.

This CDR3 reads CASRHPGLADQEQFF. CDR3 DNA sequence: TGTGCCAGCAGGCATCCGGGACTAGCGGACCAAGAGCAGTTCTTC. The chain combines TRBV5-5 with TRBJ2-1; 11 bases are shared with TRBD2. V shed 5 bases and J 10 bases; nucleotides not matched to a gene: 11. Germline values: CDR1 SGHKS, CDR2 YYEKEE (reference sequence). This CDR3 is built from 15 residues.